This T cell receptor beta chain came from a study of T cells in Graves' hyperthyroidism and ophthalmopathy. Study-wide points: Appearing also in blood were most of the thyroid clonotypes expanded above 0.001.

This clonotype was seen ten or more times. The antigen remains undetermined. RNA transcripts yielded amplified TCR beta CDR3 regions. An initial round of RT-PCR targeting the TCR CDR3 relied on the HTBI primer set. One entry per CDR3 protein results from TCRdb running MiXCR on the multiplex PCR reads. The data hold 550,000 to 700,000 distinct CDR3 sequences, with roughly 14% observed a single time. V was shortened by 4 bases and J by 1 base, with 10 bases between the two germline ends. Germline V gene data show CDR1 as MNHEY and CDR2 as SVGEGT. CDR3 length: 14 residues. The clonotype originates from a woman aged 40 to 50 with Graves' ophthalmopathy. The rearrangement joins TRBV6-2 or TRBV6-3 to TRBJ2-5; possibly TRBD2 for D (6 bases). The sequenced sample was blood. The DNA of the CDR3 is TGTGCCAGCAGTTCCGCGGGGCTCCAAGAGACCCAGTACTTC. This encodes CASSSAGLQETQYF.